This T cell receptor beta chain was identified during a study of blood T cell repertoires in COVID-19. On the study more broadly: Both acute and convalescent COVID-19 samples were obtained from the United States, Italy and Spain. The cDNA or gDNA used as material had been derived from T cells, B-cell-depleted T cells, or PBMCs.

The table lists this clone with a few counts. Per the original methods: By means of reference gene primer amplification, nucleated cell counts were estimated. Only in-frame clones appear in the TCRdb table, and some are missing; sequencing was by immunoSEQ multiplex PCR. V and J calls and clone size are given by that table; D and trimming were obtained from the DNA. The sample includes over 120,000 clones, over 80% of them seen just once. V dropped 4 bases and J dropped 1 base, with 7 bases sitting between them. This CDR3 has 13 amino acids. Germline assignment: CDR1 LGHDT and CDR2 YNNKEL (reference sequence).

The clonotype originates from a woman aged 45-60 years with acute or convalescent COVID-19. The sample comprised peripheral blood. The V call is TRBV3-1 (or the pseudogene TRBV3-2), the J call TRBJ1-1; D call uncertain. CDR3 sequence reads: CASSRRRNTEAFF. Written as DNA, the CDR3 is TGTGCCAGCAGCCGTCGGAGGAACACTGAAGCTTTCTTT.